This T cell receptor (beta chain) was sequenced in a study of post-analysis software for immune sequencing data. The CDR3 runs 14 residues. V lost 5 bases and J lost 6, with 16 bases in between. The germline gives CDR1 SQVTM, CDR2 ANQGSEA. This clonotype was counted between two and nine times. As yet, its antigen is unknown. The authors incorporated unique molecular identifiers into the TCR beta cDNA libraries. TCRdb processed the PCR reads anew with MiXCR; each CDR3 protein has one entry. This table holds hundreds of thousands of distinct CDR3 sequences, 59% found once. Overall study findings and caveats: TRBV segments more frequent in patients than in controls numbered roughly 5 and included TRBV5-6, TRBV5-1 and TRBV20-1.

The sequencing input was blood. This TCR came from a girl aged 2 to 10 with multiple sclerosis. The chain is built from TRBV29-1 and TRBJ1-4; D call uncertain. The CDR3 loop reads CSVLRSTVHEKLFF. The DNA of the CDR3 is TGCAGCGTTCTCCGGTCGACGGTGCATGAAAAACTGTTTTTT.